This TCR beta chain emerged from a study of CD8 T cells in ankylosing spondylitis. Germline V lookup: CDR1 SGHTA, CDR2 FQGNSA. The V end lost 2 bases, the J end lost 2 bases, and 13 bases lay between the germline ends. This CDR3 is built from 15 residues. The table lists this clonotype with many counts. No antigen is known for it. General study results and limits: Several highly homologous variants formed a TCR beta motif that appeared characteristic of ankylosing spondylitis blood.

One entry per CDR3 protein results from TCRdb running MiXCR on the 5' RACE reads. This sample carries hundreds of thousands of distinct CDR3 sequences, under 30% of them seen once, and the ten largest clones take under 7%. The gene calls are TRBV7-2 and TRBJ2-7, with D tentatively TRBD1 (5 bases). Specimen: blood, either unsorted or a sorted T cell fraction (not recorded which). This clonotype originated in a male donor with ankylosing spondylitis or in good health (not recorded which). The CDR3 loop reads CASSLTGQGPYEQYF. Written as DNA, the CDR3 is TGTGCCAGCAGCTTAACCGGGCAGGGCCCCTACGAGCAGTACTTC.